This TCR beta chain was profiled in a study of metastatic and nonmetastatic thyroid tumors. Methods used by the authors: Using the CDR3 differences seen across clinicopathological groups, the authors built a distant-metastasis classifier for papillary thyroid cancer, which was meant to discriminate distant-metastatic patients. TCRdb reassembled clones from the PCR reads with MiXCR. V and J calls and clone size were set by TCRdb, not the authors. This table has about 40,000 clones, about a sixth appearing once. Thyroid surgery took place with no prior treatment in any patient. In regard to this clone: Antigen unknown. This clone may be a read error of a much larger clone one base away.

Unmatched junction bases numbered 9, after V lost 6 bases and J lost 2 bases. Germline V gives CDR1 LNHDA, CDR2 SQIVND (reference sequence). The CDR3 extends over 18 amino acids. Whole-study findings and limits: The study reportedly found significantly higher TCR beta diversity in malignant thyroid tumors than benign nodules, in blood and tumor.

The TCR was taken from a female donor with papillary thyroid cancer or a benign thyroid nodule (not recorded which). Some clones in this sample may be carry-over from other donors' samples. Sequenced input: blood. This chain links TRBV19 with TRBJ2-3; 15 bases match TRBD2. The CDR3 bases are TGTGCCAGTAGCCGCGGACTAGCGGGGGGGGTCCTCACAGATACGCAGTATTTT. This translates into CASSRGLAGGVLTDTQYF.